The 32 T cell receptor beta chains below all came from one sample that was sequenced in a study of blood T cell repertoires in COVID-19. TCRdb's table, derived via immunoSEQ multiplex PCR, lists solely in-frame clones and lacks some. Of about 480,000 clones detected, about nine tenths appear once; the ten largest clones hold approximately 8.3%. Sequencing was carried out using PBMCs or T cells enriched from blood (not recorded which). The receptors derive from a woman aged 55-69 years who had recovered from COVID-19.

The CDR3 region is CASSGQGVYNEQFF. As DNA, the CDR3 is TGTGCCAGCAGTGGACAGGGGGTTTACAATGAGCAGTTCTTC. The rearrangement links TRBV2 to TRBJ2-1; TRBD1 matches at 9 bases. This CDR3 is built from 14 residues. Trimming at V came to 4 bases and at J to 4 bases, leaving 2 bases not matched to a gene. The germline gives CDR1 SNHLY, CDR2 FYNNEI.

V usage is TRBV2 and J usage is TRBJ1-5; 8 nucleotides match TRBD1. This CDR3 has 16 amino acids. Germline V gives CDR1 SNHLY, CDR2 FYNNEI. V shed 7 bases and J 2 bases; nucleotides not matched to a gene: 10. CDR3 DNA: TGTGCCAGCAACAATCAGGGGGCGAGGGGCAATCAGCCCCAGCATTTT. Its translation: CASNNQGARGNQPQHF.

The V call is TRBV10-3, the J call TRBJ1-1, with TRBD1 matching 7 bases. The CDR3 is 16 amino acids. Per germline, CDR1 ENHRY and CDR2 SYGVKD. Trimming at V came to 10 bases and at J to 2 bases, leaving 16 bases not matched to a gene. CDR3 DNA: TGTGCCACCACCCTGACCGGGACAGAATTCAACACTGAAGCTTTCTTT. It specifies CATTLTGTEFNTEAFF.

This chain links TRBV5-1 with TRBJ1-4; the match to TRBD1 covers 8 bases. J gave up 0 bases and V 4 bases, and 2 bases lay outside the gene matches. This CDR3 has 15 amino acids. CDR1 SGHRS and CDR2 YFSETQ come from the germline V gene. The CDR3 DNA reads as TGCGCCAGCAGCAGGGGACAGGCAACTAATGAAAAACTGTTTTTT. The encoded protein is CASSRGQATNEKLFF.

V usage is TRBV5-4 and J usage is TRBJ2-1, with 12 nucleotides matching TRBD1. Per germline, CDR1 SGHNT and CDR2 YYREEE (reference sequence). The trim removed 4 bases at V and 4 bases at J, leaving 12 bases unmatched. The CDR3 length is 18 residues. CDR3 in DNA: TGTGCCAGCAGCCGCGCTGGGACAGGGGGCCTACATTACAATGAGCAGTTCTTC. Protein product: CASSRAGTGGLHYNEQFF.

In this sample, this clone turned up once. V usage is TRBV6-5 and J usage is TRBJ1-5; TRBD1 aligns across 7 bases. The J segment lost 8 bases and the V segment lost 6 bases, leaving 4 bases of the junction unmatched. CDR1 is MNHEY and CDR2 is SVGAGI in the germline V gene. The CDR3 runs 12 residues. CDR3 sequence reads: CASRQGLEPQHF. The CDR3 region has the DNA TGTGCCAGCAGACAGGGGTTGGAGCCCCAGCATTTT.

The chain joins TRBV2 to TRBJ1-2, with TRBD1 matching 10 bases. Looked up from germline, CDR1 is SNHLY and CDR2 is FYNNEI. V shed 8 bases and J 1 base; nucleotides not matched to a gene: 4. CDR3 length equals 14 residues. The CDR3 DNA sequence: TGTGCCAGCTATAGGGACAGGGGTAACTATGGCTACACCTTC. Amino acid sequence: CASYRDRGNYGYTF.

The chain combines TRBV12-3 or TRBV12-4 with TRBJ1-2, with D perhaps matching TRBD1 (5 bases). The CDR3 totals 12 residues. V lost 2 bases to trimming and J lost 8 bases, with 9 bases between them. The CDR3 loop reads CASSLKGHGYTF. The CDR3 DNA reads as TGTGCCAGCAGTTTAAAGGGGCACGGCTACACCTTC.

J is TRBJ2-1 and V is TRBV5-4, with 7 bases fitting TRBD1. Losses at the gene ends were 5 bases for V and 8 bases for J; bases not matched to a gene: 10. Germline assignment: CDR1 SGHNT and CDR2 YYREEE (reference sequence). This CDR3 spans 14 amino acids. Written as DNA, the CDR3 is TGTGCCAGCAGGCGGACAGGTTTTCTTGATGAGCAGTTCTTC. Protein product: CASRRTGFLDEQFF.

To note about this clone: At the DNA level, this CDR3 is encoded by other sequences in the same sample as well. This rearrangement joins TRBV28 to TRBJ1-5; D remains unclear. V lost 5 bases, J lost 4 bases, and 3 bases lay in between. There are 11 residues in the CDR3. In germline, CDR1 is MDHEN, CDR2 SYDVKM. The CDR3 DNA reads as TGTGCCAGCAGTCAGAATCAGCCCCAGCATTTT. It is translated as CASSQNQPQHF.

The V call is TRBV5-1, the J call TRBJ2-1; 7 bases map to TRBD1. V lost 3 bases and J lost 8; bases outside the gene matches: 8. CDR3 length equals 14 residues. Germline lookup yields CDR1 SGHRS and CDR2 YFSETQ. Here the CDR3 DNA reads TGCGCCAGCAGCTCCTTACAGGGGCCCTATGAGCAGTTCTTC. Amino acids: CASSSLQGPYEQFF.

The gene calls are TRBV3-1 (or the pseudogene TRBV3-2) and TRBJ2-1; the D gene is possibly TRBD2 (5 bases). This CDR3 has 14 residues. Germline-derived CDR1 and CDR2 are LGHDT and YNNKEL (reference sequence). The V gene lost 0 bases and the J gene lost 11 bases, with 14 bases spanning the gap. The CDR3 reads CASSQDWTPTKQFF. CDR3 nucleotides: TGTGCCAGCAGCCAAGACTGGACTCCCACGAAGCAGTTCTTC.

J is TRBJ2-1 and V is TRBV9; TRBD1 aligns across 7 bases. CDR3 length: 14 residues. Germline V gene data show CDR1 as SGDLS and CDR2 as YYNGEE. V was clipped by 3 bases and J by 6 bases; unmatched bases: 6. This chain's CDR3 is CASSEGQPPNEQFF. The CDR3 DNA is TGTGCCAGCAGCGAGGGACAGCCCCCCAATGAGCAGTTCTTC.

Here the CDR3 reads CASSPRVQGSRGELFF. Written as DNA, the CDR3 is TGTGCCAGCTCACCACGGGTGCAGGGATCACGCGGGGAGCTGTTTTTT. The chain links TRBV18 to TRBJ2-2; possible D gene TRBD1, 5 bases. The CDR3 is made up of 16 amino acids. Germline lookup yields CDR1 KGHSH and CDR2 LQKENI. V lost 1 base and J 7 bases, leaving 16 bases between the germline ends.

The rearrangement joins TRBV18 to TRBJ2-2, with 8 bases identical to TRBD1. After removal of 6 bases from V and 4 bases from J, the junction contained 4 bases not matched to a gene. This CDR3 contains 14 residues. CDR1 is KGHSH, CDR2 LQKENI, per germline. CDR3 residues: CASSPGQVTGELFF. DNA of the CDR3: TGTGCCAGCTCTCCGGGACAGGTCACCGGGGAGCTGTTTTTT.

This chain connects TRBV19 to TRBJ1-2; 9 positions agree with TRBD1. CDR3 length: 13 amino acids. Unmatched junction bases numbered 6, after V lost 5 bases and J lost 8 bases. CDR1 is LNHDA and CDR2 is SQIVND in the germline V gene (reference sequence). The CDR3 loop reads CASSPGQGGGYTF. CDR3 DNA sequence: TGTGCCAGTAGTCCGGGACAGGGCGGAGGCTACACCTTC.

This clone turned up a few times. DNA for the CDR3: TGCGCCAGCAGCCACACAGATACGCAGTATTTT. Its protein is CASSHTDTQYF. The chain carries TRBV5-1 and TRBJ2-3; D gene unclear. The germline CDR1 and CDR2 sequences are SGHRS and YFSETQ. The CDR3 spans 11 residues. Trimming pared 4 bases from V and 2 bases from J, leaving 2 bases between.

This sequence joins TRBV19 and TRBJ1-3; no reliable D call. Germline CDR1 and CDR2: LNHDA and SQIVND (reference sequence). This CDR3 is built from 12 residues. Trimming shortened V by 3 bases and J by 4 bases, and 4 bases separated the two germline ends. CDR3 in amino acids: CASSIQGNTIYF. The CDR3 bases are TGTGCCAGTAGTATTCAAGGAAACACCATATATTTT. Filled out from reference TRBV19 and TRBJ1-3, the complete variable domain reads DGGITQSPKYLFRKEGQNVTLSCEQNLNHDAMYWYRQDPGQGLRLIYYSQIVNDFQKGDIAEGYSVSREKKESFPLTVTSAQKNPTAFYLCASSIQGNTIYFGEGSWLTVV.

The chain has TRBV27 and TRBJ1-2; TRBD1 might be the D (5 bases). The germline V and J ends were trimmed by 0 bases and 2 bases, with 7 bases remaining between them. Germline CDR1 reads MNHEY; CDR2 reads SMNVEV (reference sequence). The CDR3 loop spans 14 amino acids. DNA of the CDR3: TGTGCCAGCAGTTTATCGAGACAGAACTATGGCTACACCTTC. Translation gives CASSLSRQNYGYTF.

The CDR3 reads CATQGDSGANVLTF. DNA for the CDR3: TGTGCCACCCAAGGGGACTCTGGGGCCAACGTCCTGACTTTC. The V gene is TRBV6-5, the J gene TRBJ2-6, with TRBD1 as a possible D gene (5 bases). The germline V and J ends were trimmed by 10 bases and 0 bases, with 10 bases remaining between them. Germline V gives CDR1 MNHEY, CDR2 SVGAGI. CDR3 size: 14 residues.

This chain connects TRBV19 to TRBJ2-7, with a weak D call TRBD1 (7 bases). The CDR3 loop spans 12 amino acids. Germline CDR1 LNHDA, CDR2 SQIVND (reference sequence). Deletions cut 5 bases from V and 5 bases from J, with 10 bases between. The CDR3: CASSSRGDEQYF. CDR3 nucleotides: TGTGCCAGTAGTTCCAGGGGGGACGAGCAGTACTTC.

The J gene is TRBJ2-3, the V gene TRBV18, with 8 bases that match TRBD1. The CDR3 has 18 amino acids. Per germline, CDR1 KGHSH and CDR2 LQKENI. After removal of 1 base from V and 0 bases from J, the junction contained 9 bases not matched to a gene. The CDR3 DNA follows: TGTGCCAGCTCACCACGGGGACAGGACGCTACTAGCACAGATACGCAGTATTTT. Translated, it gives CASSPRGQDATSTDTQYF. Together with reference TRBV18 and TRBJ2-3, the CDR3 gives the full variable domain: NAGVMQNPRHLVRRRGQEARLRCSPMKGHSHVYWYRQLPEEGLKFMVYLQKENIIDESGMPKERFSAEFPKEGPSILRIQQVVRGDSAAYFCASSPRGQDATSTDTQYFGPGTRLTVL.

The chain links TRBV3-1 (or the pseudogene TRBV3-2) to TRBJ2-5; 9 nucleotides agree with TRBD1. The junction had 5 bases not matched to a gene; V was cut back by 5 bases and J by 4 bases. This CDR3 has 14 residues. Germline CDR1 and CDR2: LGHDT and YNNKEL (reference sequence). The CDR3 here is CASSLQGAGETQYF. The DNA of the CDR3 is TGTGCCAGCAGCTTACAGGGGGCAGGAGAGACCCAGTACTTC.

This chain links TRBV7-2 with TRBJ2-1; unclear D gene. CDR1 is SGHTA and CDR2 is FQGNSA in the germline V gene. The CDR3 covers 14 residues. V was pared by 1 base and J by 3 bases, with 7 bases between. For the CDR3, the DNA is TGTGCCAGCAGCTTAGGGAGTAGCTACAATGAGCAGTTCTTC. This translates into CASSLGSSYNEQFF.

The chain couples TRBV11-2 to TRBJ1-2; 7 bases line up with TRBD1. V was pared by 8 bases and J by 0 bases, with 9 bases of the junction left unmatched. The CDR3 is 15 amino acids. Germline loops: CDR1 SGHAT, CDR2 FQNNGV. For the CDR3, the DNA is TGTGCCAGCGAGGGGGCGAAGGGAGCTAACTATGGCTACACCTTC. Translating gives CASEGAKGANYGYTF.

This chain connects TRBV30 to TRBJ1-2, with TRBD1 matching over 11 bases. CDR3 size: 13 residues. Losses at the gene ends were 3 bases for V and 9 bases for J; bases not matched to a gene: 6. The germline gives CDR1 GTSNPN, CDR2 SVGIG (reference sequence). CDR3 sequence reads: CAWSEGQGVSYTF. In DNA, the CDR3 is TGTGCCTGGAGCGAGGGACAGGGGGTGAGCTACACCTTC.

The chain uses TRBV5-4 and TRBJ1-4; perhaps TRBD1 as D (6 bases). CDR1 SGHNT and CDR2 YYREEE come from the germline V gene (reference sequence). The CDR3 loop spans 15 amino acids. Trimming stripped 4 bases from V and 6 bases from J, with 16 bases between. The CDR3: CASSLQTGNDEKLFF. The CDR3 bases are TGTGCCAGCAGCCTCCAGACAGGAAACGATGAAAAACTGTTTTTT. Filled out from reference TRBV5-4 and TRBJ1-4, the complete variable domain reads ETGVTQSPTHLIKTRGQQVTLRCSSQSGHNTVSWYQQALGQGPQFIFQYYREEENGRGNFPPRFSGLQFPNYSSELNVNALELDDSALYLCASSLQTGNDEKLFFGSGTQLSVL.

The chain links TRBV19 to TRBJ1-5; 8 bases align to TRBD1. CDR3 length equals 16 residues. V shed 3 bases and J 5 bases; nucleotides not matched to a gene: 9. Germline V gene data show CDR1 as LNHDA and CDR2 as SQIVND (reference sequence). The CDR3 spells CASSMRQGRSHQPQHF. CDR3 sequence (DNA): TGTGCCAGTAGTATGCGACAGGGGAGGTCACATCAGCCCCAGCATTTT.

The chain couples TRBV7-2 to TRBJ2-6; D is perhaps TRBD1 (6 bases). The CDR3 spans 17 residues. V was pared by 6 bases and J by 2 bases, with 17 bases between. Germline V gives CDR1 SGHTA, CDR2 FQGNSA. The CDR3: CASSKTGFIAGANVLTF. As DNA, the CDR3 is TGTGCCAGCAGTAAAACAGGGTTTATAGCTGGGGCCAACGTCCTGACTTTC.

The rearrangement uses TRBV24-1 and TRBJ2-3; a weak D match, TRBD2 (7 bases). The CDR3 spans 15 residues. CDR1 and CDR2 from the germline V gene are KGHDR and SFDVKD. With 3 bases removed from V and 4 bases from J, the gap between germline ends came to 13 bases. CDR3 sequence (DNA): TGTGCCACCAGTGATCGCGGGGGCCTCCCAGATACGCAGTATTTT. Protein product: CATSDRGGLPDTQYF.

A single count supports this clone. The chain employs TRBV5-1 and TRBJ2-1; 10 nucleotides match TRBD2. The germline V gene encodes CDR1 SGHRS and CDR2 YFSETQ. The CDR3 sequence is 16 residues long. Trimming cost V 0 bases and J 8 bases; bases outside gene matches: 8. This CDR3 reads CASSLGLAGPGDEQFF. CDR3 coding DNA: TGCGCCAGCAGCTTGGGACTAGCGGGTCCGGGGGATGAGCAGTTCTTC.

The V and J genes are TRBV5-1 and TRBJ2-7, with 7 nucleotides matching TRBD1. Germline V gene data show CDR1 as SGHRS and CDR2 as YFSETQ. V trimming: 5 bases; J trimming: 2 bases; junction bases outside the gene matches: 1. The CDR3 consists of 12 residues. The CDR3 sequence: CASRQGPYEQYF. DNA of the CDR3: TGCGCCAGCAGACAGGGGCCCTACGAGCAGTACTTC.